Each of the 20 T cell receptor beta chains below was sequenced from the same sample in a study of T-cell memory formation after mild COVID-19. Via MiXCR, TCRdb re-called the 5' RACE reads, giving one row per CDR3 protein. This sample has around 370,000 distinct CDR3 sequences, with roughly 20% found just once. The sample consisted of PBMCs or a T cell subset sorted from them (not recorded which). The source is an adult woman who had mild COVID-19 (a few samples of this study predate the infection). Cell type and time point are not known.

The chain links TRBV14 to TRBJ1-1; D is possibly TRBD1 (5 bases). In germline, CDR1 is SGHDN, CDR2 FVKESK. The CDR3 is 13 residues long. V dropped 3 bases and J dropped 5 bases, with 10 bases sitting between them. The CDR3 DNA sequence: TGTGCCAGCAGCCAGTCAGGGAGGACTGAAGCTTTCTTT. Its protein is CASSQSGRTEAFF.

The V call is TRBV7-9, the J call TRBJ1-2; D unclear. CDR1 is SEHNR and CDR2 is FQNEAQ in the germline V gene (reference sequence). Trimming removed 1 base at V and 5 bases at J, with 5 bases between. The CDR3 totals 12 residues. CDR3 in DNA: TGTGCCAGCAGCTTAGAAATTTATGGCTACACCTTC. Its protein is CASSLEIYGYTF.

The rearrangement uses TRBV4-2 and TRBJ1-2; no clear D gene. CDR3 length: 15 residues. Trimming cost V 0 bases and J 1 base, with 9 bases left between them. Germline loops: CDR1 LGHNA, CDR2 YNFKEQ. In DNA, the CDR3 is TGTGCCAGCAGCCAAGATAATCCAGATAACTATGGCTACACCTTC. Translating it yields CASSQDNPDNYGYTF.

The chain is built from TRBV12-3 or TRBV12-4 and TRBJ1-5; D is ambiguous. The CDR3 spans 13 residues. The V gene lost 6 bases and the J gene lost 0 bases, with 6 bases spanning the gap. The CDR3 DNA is TGTGCCAGCAGGCGGAATAGCAATCAGCCCCAGCATTTT. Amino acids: CASRRNSNQPQHF.

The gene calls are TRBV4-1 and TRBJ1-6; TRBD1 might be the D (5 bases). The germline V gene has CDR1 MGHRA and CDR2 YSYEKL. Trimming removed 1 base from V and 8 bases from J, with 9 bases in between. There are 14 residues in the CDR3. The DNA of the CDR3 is TGCGCCAGCAGCCAAGCCCTGGGGGATTCACCCCTCCACTTT. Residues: CASSQALGDSPLHF.

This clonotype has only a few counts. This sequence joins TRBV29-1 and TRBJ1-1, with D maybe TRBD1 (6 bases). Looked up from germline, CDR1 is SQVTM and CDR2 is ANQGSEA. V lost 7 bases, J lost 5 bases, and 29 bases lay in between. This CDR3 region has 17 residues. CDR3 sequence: CSAVVGGLGQRATEAFF. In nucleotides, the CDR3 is TGCAGCGCTGTCGTTGGGGGGTTGGGACAAAGGGCAACTGAAGCTTTCTTT. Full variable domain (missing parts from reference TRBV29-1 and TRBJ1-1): SAVISQKPSRDICQRGTSLTIQCQVDSQVTMMFWYRQQPGQSLTLIATANQGSEATYESGFVIDKFPISRPNLTFSTLTVSNMSPEDSSIYLCSAVVGGLGQRATEAFFGQGTRLTVV.

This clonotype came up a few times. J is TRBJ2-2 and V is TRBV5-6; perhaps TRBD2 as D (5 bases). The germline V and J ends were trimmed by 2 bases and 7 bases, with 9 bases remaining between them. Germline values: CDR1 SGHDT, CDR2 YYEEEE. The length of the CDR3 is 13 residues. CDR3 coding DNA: TGTGCCAGCAGCTTAACCGGAGGCGGGGAGCTGTTTTTT. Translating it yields CASSLTGGGELFF.

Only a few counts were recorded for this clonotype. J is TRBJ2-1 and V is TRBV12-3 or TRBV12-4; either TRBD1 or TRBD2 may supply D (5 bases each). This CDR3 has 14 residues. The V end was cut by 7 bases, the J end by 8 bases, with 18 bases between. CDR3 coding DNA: TGTGCCAGCACTTCCGGGACCATGGTTCATGAGCAGTTCTTC. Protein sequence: CASTSGTMVHEQFF.

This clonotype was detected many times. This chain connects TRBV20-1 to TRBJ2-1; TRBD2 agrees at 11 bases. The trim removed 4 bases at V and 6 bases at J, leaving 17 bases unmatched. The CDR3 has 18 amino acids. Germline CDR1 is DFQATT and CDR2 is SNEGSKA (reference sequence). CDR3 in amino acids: CSATPLRTTSGSFNEQFF. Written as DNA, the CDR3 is TGCAGTGCTACCCCTCTGCGAACAACTAGCGGGAGTTTCAATGAGCAGTTCTTC.

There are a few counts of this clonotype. This CDR3 is CASSLVWARENTEAFF. The CDR3 DNA reads as TGCGCCAGCAGCTTGGTGTGGGCTCGGGAGAACACTGAAGCTTTCTTT. The genes are TRBV5-1 and TRBJ1-1; no clear D gene. Trimming took off 0 bases at V and 1 base at J, with 13 bases between the two ends. Germline loops: CDR1 SGHRS, CDR2 YFSETQ. The CDR3 is 16 amino acids. Drawing the rest from reference TRBV5-1 and TRBJ1-1, the complete variable domain is KAGVTQTPRYLIKTRGQQVTLSCSPISGHRSVSWYQQTPGQGLQFLFEYFSETQRNKGNFPGRFSGRQFSNSRSEMNVSTLELGDSALYLCASSLVWARENTEAFFGQGTRLTVV.

CDR3 loop: CATSDPIYAGGIQETQYF. CDR3 nucleotide sequence: TGTGCCACCAGTGATCCGATTTATGCGGGAGGGATACAAGAGACCCAGTACTTC. V usage is TRBV24-1 and J usage is TRBJ2-5; 9 nucleotides align to TRBD2. The J segment lost 2 bases and the V segment lost 3 bases, leaving 12 bases of the junction unmatched. The CDR3 extends over 18 amino acids. Germline V gene data show CDR1 as KGHDR and CDR2 as SFDVKD.

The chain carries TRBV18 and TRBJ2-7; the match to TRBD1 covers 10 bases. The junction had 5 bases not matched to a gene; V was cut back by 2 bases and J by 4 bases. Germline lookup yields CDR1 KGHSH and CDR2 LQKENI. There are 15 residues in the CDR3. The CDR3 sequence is CASSPDRGQTYEQYF. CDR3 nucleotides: TGTGCCAGCTCACCAGACAGGGGGCAAACATACGAGCAGTACTTC.

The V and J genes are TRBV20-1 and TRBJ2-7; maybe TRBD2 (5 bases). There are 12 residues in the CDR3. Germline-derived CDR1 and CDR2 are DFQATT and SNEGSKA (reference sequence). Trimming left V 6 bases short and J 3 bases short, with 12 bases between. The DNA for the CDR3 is TGCAGTGCGGGGATGGAGGTCTACGAGCAGTACTTC. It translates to CSAGMEVYEQYF.

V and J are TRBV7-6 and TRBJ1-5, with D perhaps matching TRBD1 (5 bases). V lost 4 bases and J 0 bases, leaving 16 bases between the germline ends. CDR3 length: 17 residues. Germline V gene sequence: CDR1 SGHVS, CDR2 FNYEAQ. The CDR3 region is CASSYTRVGDSNQPQHF. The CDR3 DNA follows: TGTGCCAGCAGCTACACCAGGGTGGGGGATAGCAATCAGCCCCAGCATTTT.

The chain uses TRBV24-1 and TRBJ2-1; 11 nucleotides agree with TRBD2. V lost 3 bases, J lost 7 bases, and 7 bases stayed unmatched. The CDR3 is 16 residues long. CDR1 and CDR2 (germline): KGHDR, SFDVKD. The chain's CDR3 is CATSDRGSGRVNEQFF. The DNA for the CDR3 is TGTGCCACCAGTGATCGTGGTAGCGGGAGGGTTAATGAGCAGTTCTTC.

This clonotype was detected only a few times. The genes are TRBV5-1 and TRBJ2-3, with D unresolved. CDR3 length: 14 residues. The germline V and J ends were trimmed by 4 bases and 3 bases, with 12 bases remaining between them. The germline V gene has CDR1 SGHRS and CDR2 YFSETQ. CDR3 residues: CASSARLGTDTQYF. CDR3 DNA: TGCGCCAGCAGCGCCCGCCTGGGGACAGATACGCAGTATTTT.

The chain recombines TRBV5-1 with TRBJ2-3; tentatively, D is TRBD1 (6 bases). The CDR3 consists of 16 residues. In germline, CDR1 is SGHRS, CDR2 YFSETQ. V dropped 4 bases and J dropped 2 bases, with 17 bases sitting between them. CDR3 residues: CASSGAGTSDTDTQYF. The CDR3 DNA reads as TGCGCCAGCAGCGGAGCCGGGACATCGGACACAGATACGCAGTATTTT.

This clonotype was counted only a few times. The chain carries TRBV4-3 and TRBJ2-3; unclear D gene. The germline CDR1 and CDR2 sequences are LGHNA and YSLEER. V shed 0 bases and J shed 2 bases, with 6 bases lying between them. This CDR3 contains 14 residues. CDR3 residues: CASSQDAVTDTQYF. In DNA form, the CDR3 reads TGCGCCAGCAGCCAAGATGCGGTCACAGATACGCAGTATTTT.

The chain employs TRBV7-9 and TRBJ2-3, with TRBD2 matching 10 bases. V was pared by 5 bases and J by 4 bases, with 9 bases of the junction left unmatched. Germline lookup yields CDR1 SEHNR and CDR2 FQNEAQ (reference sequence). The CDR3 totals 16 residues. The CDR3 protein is CASSTTERGGADTQYF. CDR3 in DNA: TGTGCCAGCAGCACAACGGAGCGGGGGGGCGCAGATACGCAGTATTTT.

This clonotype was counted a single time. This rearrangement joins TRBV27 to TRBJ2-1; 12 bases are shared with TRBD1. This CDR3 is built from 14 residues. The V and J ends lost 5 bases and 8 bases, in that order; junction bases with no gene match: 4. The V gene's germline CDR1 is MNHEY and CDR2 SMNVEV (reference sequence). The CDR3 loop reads CASSGGTGGDEQFF. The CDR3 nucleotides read TGTGCCAGCAGTGGAGGGACAGGGGGCGATGAGCAGTTCTTC.